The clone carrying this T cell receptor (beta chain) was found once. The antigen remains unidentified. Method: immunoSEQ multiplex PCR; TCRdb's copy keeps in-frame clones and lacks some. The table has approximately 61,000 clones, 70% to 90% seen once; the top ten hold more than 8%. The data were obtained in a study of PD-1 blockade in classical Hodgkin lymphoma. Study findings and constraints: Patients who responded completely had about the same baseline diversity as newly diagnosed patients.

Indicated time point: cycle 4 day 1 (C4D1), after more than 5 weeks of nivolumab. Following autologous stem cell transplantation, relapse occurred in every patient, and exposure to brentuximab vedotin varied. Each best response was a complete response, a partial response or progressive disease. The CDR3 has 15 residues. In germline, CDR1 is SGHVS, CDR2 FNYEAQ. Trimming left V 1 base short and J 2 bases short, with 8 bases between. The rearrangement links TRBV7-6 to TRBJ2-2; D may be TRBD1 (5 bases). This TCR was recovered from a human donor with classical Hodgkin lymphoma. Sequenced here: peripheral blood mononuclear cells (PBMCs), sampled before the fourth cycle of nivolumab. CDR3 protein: CASSLDDRNTGELFF. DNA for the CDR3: TGTGCCAGCAGCTTAGATGACAGAAACACCGGGGAGCTGTTTTTT.